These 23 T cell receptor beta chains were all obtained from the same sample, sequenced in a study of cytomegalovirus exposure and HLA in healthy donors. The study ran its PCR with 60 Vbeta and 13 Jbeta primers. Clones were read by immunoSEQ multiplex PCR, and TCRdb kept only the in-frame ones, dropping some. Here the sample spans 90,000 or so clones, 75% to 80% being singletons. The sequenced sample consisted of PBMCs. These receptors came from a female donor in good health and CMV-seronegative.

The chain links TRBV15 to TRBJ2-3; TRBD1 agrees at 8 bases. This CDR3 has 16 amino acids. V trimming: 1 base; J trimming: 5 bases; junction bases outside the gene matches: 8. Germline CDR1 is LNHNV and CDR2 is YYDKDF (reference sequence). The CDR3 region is CATSRARQGALDTQYF. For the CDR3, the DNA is TGTGCCACCAGCAGAGCACGTCAGGGGGCTTTAGATACGCAGTATTTT.

The CDR3 sequence: CASRLSVDTQYF. The CDR3 DNA is TGTGCCAGCAGGCTTAGCGTAGATACGCAGTATTTT. The rearrangement uses TRBV28 and TRBJ2-3; a possible D gene is TRBD2 (5 bases). Trimming pared 6 bases from V and 5 bases from J, leaving 9 bases between. CDR3 length: 12 residues. The germline V gene encodes CDR1 MDHEN and CDR2 SYDVKM.

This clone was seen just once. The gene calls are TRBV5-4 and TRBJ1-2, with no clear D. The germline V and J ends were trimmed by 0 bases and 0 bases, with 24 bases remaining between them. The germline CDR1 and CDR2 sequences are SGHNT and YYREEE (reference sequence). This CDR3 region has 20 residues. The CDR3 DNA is TGTGCCAGCAGCTTGGCTATTCCCGGCACAATTACCAGGCCTAACTATGGCTACACCTTC. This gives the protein CASSLAIPGTITRPNYGYTF.

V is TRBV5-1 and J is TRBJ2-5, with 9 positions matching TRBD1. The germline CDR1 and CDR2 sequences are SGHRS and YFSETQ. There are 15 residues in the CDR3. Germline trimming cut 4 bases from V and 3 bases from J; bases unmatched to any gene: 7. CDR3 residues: CASSGGQGGKETQYF. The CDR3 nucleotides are TGCGCCAGCAGCGGGGGACAGGGAGGGAAAGAGACCCAGTACTTC.

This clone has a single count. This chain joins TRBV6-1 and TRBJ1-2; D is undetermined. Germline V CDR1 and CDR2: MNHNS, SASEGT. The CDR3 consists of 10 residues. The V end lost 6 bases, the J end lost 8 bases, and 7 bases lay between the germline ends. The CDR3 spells CASRDTGYTF. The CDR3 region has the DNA TGTGCCAGCAGAGACACGGGCTACACCTTC.

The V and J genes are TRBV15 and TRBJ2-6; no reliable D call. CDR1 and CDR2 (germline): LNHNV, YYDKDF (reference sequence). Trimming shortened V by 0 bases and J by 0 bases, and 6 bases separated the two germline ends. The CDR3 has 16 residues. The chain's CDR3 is CATSRDWSSGANVLTF. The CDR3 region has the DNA TGTGCCACCAGCAGAGATTGGAGCTCTGGGGCCAACGTCCTGACTTTC.

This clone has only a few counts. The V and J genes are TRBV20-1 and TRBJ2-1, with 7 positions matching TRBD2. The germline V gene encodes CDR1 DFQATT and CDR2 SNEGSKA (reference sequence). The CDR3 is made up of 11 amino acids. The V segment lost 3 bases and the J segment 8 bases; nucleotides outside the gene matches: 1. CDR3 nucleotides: TGCAGTGCTAGGGGGGGGGATGAGCAGTTCTTC. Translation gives CSARGGDEQFF.

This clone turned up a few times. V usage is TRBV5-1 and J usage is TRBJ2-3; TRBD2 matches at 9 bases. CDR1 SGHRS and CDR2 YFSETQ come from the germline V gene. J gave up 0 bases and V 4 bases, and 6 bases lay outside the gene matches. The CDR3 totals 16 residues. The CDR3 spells CASSPLTSGSTDTQYF. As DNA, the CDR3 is TGCGCCAGCAGCCCCCTGACTAGCGGTAGCACAGATACGCAGTATTTT.

CDR3 protein: CARRPTGADTGELFF. The CDR3 DNA follows: TGTGCCAGACGACCGACAGGGGCGGACACCGGGGAGCTGTTTTTT. V gene TRBV2 combines with J gene TRBJ2-2; 8 nucleotides match TRBD1. From germline, CDR1 is SNHLY and CDR2 FYNNEI. CDR3 size: 15 residues. V shed 9 bases and J 3 bases; nucleotides not matched to a gene: 9. Variable domain in full (rest from reference TRBV2 and TRBJ2-2): EPEVTQTPSHQVTQMGQEVILRCVPISNHLYFYWYRQILGQKVEFLVSFYNNEISEKSEIFDDQFSVERPDGSNFTLKIRSTKLEDSAMYFCARRPTGADTGELFFGEGSRLTVL.

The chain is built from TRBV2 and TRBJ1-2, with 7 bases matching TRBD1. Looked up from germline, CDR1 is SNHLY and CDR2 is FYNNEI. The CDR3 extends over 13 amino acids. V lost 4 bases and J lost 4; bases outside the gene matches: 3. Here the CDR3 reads CASSGTGLYGYTF. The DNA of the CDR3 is TGTGCCAGCAGTGGGACAGGACTCTATGGCTACACCTTC.

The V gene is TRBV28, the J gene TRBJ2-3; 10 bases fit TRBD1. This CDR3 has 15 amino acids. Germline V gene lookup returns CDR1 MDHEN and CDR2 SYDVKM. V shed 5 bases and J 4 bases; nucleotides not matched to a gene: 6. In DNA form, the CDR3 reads TGTGCCAGCAGTGAGACAGGGGGCTCCCCAGATACGCAGTATTTT. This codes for CASSETGGSPDTQYF.

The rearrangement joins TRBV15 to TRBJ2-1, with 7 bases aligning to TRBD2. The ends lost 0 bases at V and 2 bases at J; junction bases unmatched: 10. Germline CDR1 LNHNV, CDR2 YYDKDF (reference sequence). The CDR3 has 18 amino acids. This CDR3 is CATSRDDGGGWTYNEQFF. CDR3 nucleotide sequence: TGTGCCACCAGCAGAGATGATGGGGGAGGGTGGACCTACAATGAGCAGTTCTTC.

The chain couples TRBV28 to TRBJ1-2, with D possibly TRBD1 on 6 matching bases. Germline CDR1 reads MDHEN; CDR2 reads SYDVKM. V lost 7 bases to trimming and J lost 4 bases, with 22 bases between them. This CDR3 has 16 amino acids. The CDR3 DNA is TGTGCCAGCATAGCAACGGGACACCGGGACGGCTATGGCTACACCTTC. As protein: CASIATGHRDGYGYTF.

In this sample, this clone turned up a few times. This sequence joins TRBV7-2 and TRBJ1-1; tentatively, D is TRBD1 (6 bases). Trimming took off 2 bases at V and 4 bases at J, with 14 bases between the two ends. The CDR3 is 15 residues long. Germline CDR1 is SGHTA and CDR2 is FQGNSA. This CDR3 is CASSLRIQGSTEAFF. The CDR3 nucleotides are TGTGCCAGCAGCTTACGGATACAGGGATCCACTGAAGCTTTCTTT.

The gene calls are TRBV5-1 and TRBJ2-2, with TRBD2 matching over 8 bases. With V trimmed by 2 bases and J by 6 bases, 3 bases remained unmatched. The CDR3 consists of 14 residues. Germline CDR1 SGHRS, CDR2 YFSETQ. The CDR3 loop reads CASSLAGAAGELFF. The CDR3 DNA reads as TGCGCCAGCAGCTTAGCGGGGGCCGCCGGGGAGCTGTTTTTT.

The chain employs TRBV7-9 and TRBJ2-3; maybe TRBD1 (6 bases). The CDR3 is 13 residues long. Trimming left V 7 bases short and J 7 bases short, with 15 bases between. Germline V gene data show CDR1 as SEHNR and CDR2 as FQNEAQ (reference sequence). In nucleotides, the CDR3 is TGTGCCAGCAACTCTCAAGGGGGACATACGCAGTATTTT. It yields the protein CASNSQGGHTQYF.

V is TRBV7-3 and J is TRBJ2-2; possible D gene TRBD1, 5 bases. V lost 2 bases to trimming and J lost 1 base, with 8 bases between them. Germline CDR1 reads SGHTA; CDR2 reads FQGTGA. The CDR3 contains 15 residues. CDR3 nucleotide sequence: TGTGCCAGCAGCTTAGTCCAGGGGAACACCGGGGAGCTGTTTTTT. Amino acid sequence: CASSLVQGNTGELFF. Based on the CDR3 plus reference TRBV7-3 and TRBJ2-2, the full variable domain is GAGVSQTPSNKVTEKGKYVELRCDPISGHTALYWYRQSLGQGPEFLIYFQGTGAADDSGLPNDRFFAVRPEGSVSTLKIQRTERGDSAVYLCASSLVQGNTGELFFGEGSRLTVL.

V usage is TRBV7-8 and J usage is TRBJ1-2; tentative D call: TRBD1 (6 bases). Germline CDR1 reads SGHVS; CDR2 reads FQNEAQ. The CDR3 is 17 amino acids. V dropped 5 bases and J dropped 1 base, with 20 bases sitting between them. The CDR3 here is CASSPYRVNNLNYGYTF. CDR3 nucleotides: TGTGCCAGCAGCCCCTACAGGGTGAACAACCTTAACTATGGCTACACCTTC.

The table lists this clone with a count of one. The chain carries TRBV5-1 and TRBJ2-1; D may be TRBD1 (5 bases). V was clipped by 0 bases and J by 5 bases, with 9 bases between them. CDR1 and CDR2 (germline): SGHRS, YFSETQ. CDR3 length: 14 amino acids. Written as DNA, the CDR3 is TGCGCCAGCAGCTTGGCCGGCAGGGACAATGAGCAGTTCTTC. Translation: CASSLAGRDNEQFF.

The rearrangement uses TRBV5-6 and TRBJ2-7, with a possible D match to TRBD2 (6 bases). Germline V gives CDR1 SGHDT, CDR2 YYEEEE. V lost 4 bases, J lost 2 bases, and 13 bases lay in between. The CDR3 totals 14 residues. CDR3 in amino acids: CASSRGAIPYEQYF. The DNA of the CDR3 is TGTGCCAGCAGCCGCGGGGCCATTCCCTACGAGCAGTACTTC.

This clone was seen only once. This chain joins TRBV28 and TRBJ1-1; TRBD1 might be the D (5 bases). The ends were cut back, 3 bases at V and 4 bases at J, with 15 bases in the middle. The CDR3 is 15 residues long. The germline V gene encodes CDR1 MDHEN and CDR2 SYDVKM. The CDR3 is CASSLLSGSATEAFF. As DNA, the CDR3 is TGTGCCAGCAGTTTGCTCTCAGGGTCAGCCACTGAAGCTTTCTTT.

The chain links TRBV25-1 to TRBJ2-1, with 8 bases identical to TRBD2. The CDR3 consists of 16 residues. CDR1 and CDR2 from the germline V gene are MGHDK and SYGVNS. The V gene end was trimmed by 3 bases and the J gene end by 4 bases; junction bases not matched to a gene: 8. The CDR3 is CASSDPAGAGYNEQFF. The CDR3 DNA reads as TGTGCCAGCAGTGATCCAGCGGGAGCGGGTTACAATGAGCAGTTCTTC.

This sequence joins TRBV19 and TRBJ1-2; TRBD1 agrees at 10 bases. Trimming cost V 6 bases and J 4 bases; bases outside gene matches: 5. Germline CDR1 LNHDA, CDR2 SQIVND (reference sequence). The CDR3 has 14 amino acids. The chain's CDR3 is CASSPGQGTYGYTF. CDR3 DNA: TGTGCCAGTAGCCCGGGACAGGGGACCTATGGCTACACCTTC.